These T cell receptor beta chains were read from a single sample in a study of post-analysis software for immune sequencing data. TCRdb analysed the PCR reads with MiXCR anew, one entry per CDR3 protein. The table has hundreds of thousands of distinct CDR3 sequences, 30% seen once. The sequenced sample consisted of blood. These receptors originate from a girl aged 5-17 years with multiple sclerosis. The CDR3 runs from the conserved cysteine through the conserved F or W. The size of a clone is reported for some rows only, either as once, few or many, or as a class for expanded clones.

V gene,clone size,J gene,CDR3 protein
TRBV20-1,NA,TRBJ2-3,CSARERGASTDTQYF
TRBV20-1,NA,TRBJ2-7,CSATSGLYEQYF
TRBV5-1,many,TRBJ2-5,CASSNKYQETQYF
TRBV5-1,NA,TRBJ2-5,CASSLDLGQETRYF
TRBV10-3,many,TRBJ1-2,CAISESTGAYGYTF
TRBV6-2/TRBV6-3,few,TRBJ2-1,CASSSNQGTYNEQFF
TRBV14,NA,TRBJ1-2,CASSRPGQGSPGYTF
TRBV28,NA,TRBJ1-6,CASSPSGQGSPLHF
TRBV4-1,once,TRBJ1-5,CASSQELGQGGNQPQHF
TRBV6-5,NA,TRBJ1-5,CASSRTTGGHQPQHF
TRBV11-2,NA,TRBJ1-1,CASGLGGPFMENTEAFF
TRBV5-5,few,TRBJ1-1,CASKTTGGYTEAFF
TRBV7-2,NA,TRBJ2-3,CASRRLIASDTQYF
TRBV7-2,few,TRBJ2-7,CASSFAVGSGPSYEQYF
TRBV11-2,few,TRBJ2-4,CASSPWVGRAKNIQYF
TRBV11-2,NA,TRBJ2-5,CASSLAGRVFDEQYF
TRBV6-2/TRBV6-3,NA,TRBJ1-5,CASSTEDGIQHF
TRBV27,NA,TRBJ1-5,CASTSFREVNQPQHF
TRBV20-1,NA,TRBJ2-1,CSARLEQFF
TRBV7-2,few,TRBJ2-3,CASSPRSTGYPNTQYF
TRBV10-1,few,TRBJ2-3,CASSESQGATDTQYF
TRBV4-2,NA,TRBJ2-2,CATQRVLNTGELFF
TRBV28,NA,TRBJ2-7,CASSSRRLGIYNEQYF
TRBV9,NA,TRBJ2-5,CASSVGTGGTQYF
TRBV29-1,few,TRBJ2-2,CSGGTGIFGELFF
TRBV29-1,NA,NA,CSVEWRGHYEQYF
TRBV4-3,few,TRBJ2-5,CASSLEGGTLQETQYF
TRBV18,NA,TRBJ2-7,CASSPYLGRGAATYEQYF
TRBV20-1,few,TRBJ2-5,CSAKVSGQETQYF
TRBV4-1,NA,TRBJ1-2,CASSQDARARGSYGYTF
TRBV20-1,NA,TRBJ1-1,CSASRGTDFMNTEAFF
TRBV5-5,few,TRBJ1-6,CASSPSDTFRGSPLHF
TRBV20-1,few,TRBJ2-1,CSARDQYNEQFF
TRBV29-1,NA,TRBJ1-1,CSVRRGWETTEAFF
TRBV7-2,NA,TRBJ1-2,CASSASQGPYGYTF
TRBV12-3/TRBV12-4,many,TRBJ2-1,CASSLGVHEQFF
TRBV20-1,NA,TRBJ2-1,CSSAGGPGEQFF
TRBV20-1,few,TRBJ2-7,CSARTGQLVSYEQYF
TRBV6-5,NA,TRBJ1-4,CASSPRGLANEKLFF